A single sample is the source of the 10 T cell receptor beta chains below, sequenced in a study of patients and donors after allogeneic stem cell transplantation. TCRdb redid the calling of the RT-PCR reads with MiXCR, one entry per CDR3 protein. The sample consists of about 960,000 distinct CDR3 sequences, about a sixth of them appearing once. The sequencing sample was made of blood, either unsorted or a sorted T cell fraction (not recorded which). These receptors were obtained from a human donor who was either an allogeneic HSCT recipient or a stem cell or donor lymphocyte infusion donor (not recorded which). It is not recorded whose cells these are; they may come from a transplant donor.

The chain carries TRBV7-2 and TRBJ2-3; 7 bases match TRBD1. With V trimmed by 3 bases and J by 7 bases, 13 bases remained unmatched. The germline CDR1 and CDR2 sequences are SGHTA and FQGNSA. The CDR3 sequence is 16 residues long. This CDR3 is CASSFVGTERSHTQYF. The CDR3 bases are TGTGCCAGCAGCTTCGTAGGGACAGAAAGGAGTCATACGCAGTATTTT. Based on the CDR3 plus reference TRBV7-2 and TRBJ2-3, the full variable domain is GAGVSQSPSNKVTEKGKDVELRCDPISGHTALYWYRQSLGQGLEFLIYFQGNSAPDKSGLPSDRFSAERTGGSVSTLTIQRTQQEDSAVYLCASSFVGTERSHTQYFGPGTRLTVL.

The chain recombines TRBV6-2 or TRBV6-3 with TRBJ2-7; TRBD1 aligns across 9 bases. CDR1 and CDR2 from the germline V gene are MNHEY and SVGEGT. Trimming took 9 bases from V and 0 from J; bases not matched to a gene: 3. The CDR3 is made up of 13 amino acids. The CDR3 loop is CASDRGASYEQYF. The CDR3 DNA reads TGTGCCAGTGACAGGGGGGCCTCCTACGAGCAGTACTTC.

The gene calls are TRBV6-2 or TRBV6-3 and TRBJ2-7; 8 bases align to TRBD2. CDR3 size: 15 residues. V was clipped by 2 bases and J by 0 bases; unmatched bases: 3. Germline CDR1 is MNHEY and CDR2 is SVGEGT. The CDR3 coding sequence is TGTGCCAGCAGTTACGAGAGCGGGAGCTCCTACGAGCAGTACTTC. Amino acids: CASSYESGSSYEQYF.

The V and J genes are TRBV7-8 and TRBJ1-1; D remains ambiguous. The germline V and J ends were trimmed by 2 bases and 4 bases, with 20 bases remaining between them. The CDR3 extends over 17 amino acids. Germline CDR1 SGHVS, CDR2 FQNEAQ. CDR3 bases: TGTGCCAGCAGCTTAAGCAGGTTAGGTGATGCTGGCACTGAAGCTTTCTTT. It yields the protein CASSLSRLGDAGTEAFF.

This clonotype turned up a few times. The chain has TRBV5-1 and TRBJ2-7, with 10 bases matching TRBD1. V lost 0 bases, J lost 3 bases, and 12 bases stayed unmatched. Germline loops: CDR1 SGHRS, CDR2 YFSETQ. The CDR3 is made up of 18 amino acids. In DNA form, the CDR3 reads TGCGCCAGCAGCTTGGATATCGGGTCCCGGGACAGGGGCTACGAGCAGTACTTC. Its protein is CASSLDIGSRDRGYEQYF.

This clonotype was counted a few times. The rearrangement uses TRBV2 and TRBJ2-3; either TRBD1 or TRBD2 may supply D (5 bases each). The germline V gene encodes CDR1 SNHLY and CDR2 FYNNEI. V was shortened by 6 bases and J by 14 bases, with 15 bases between the two germline ends. The CDR3 runs to 11 residues. The CDR3 sequence is CASSGALRPYF. CDR3 nucleotide sequence: TGTGCCAGCAGCGGGGCCCTACGGCCGTATTTT.

This clonotype was observed a few times. This chain links TRBV7-9 with TRBJ2-5, with a tentative D call TRBD2 (5 bases). CDR1 SEHNR and CDR2 FQNEAQ come from the germline V gene (reference sequence). The CDR3 sequence is 13 residues long. Trimming removed 5 bases at V and 5 bases at J, with 12 bases between. The DNA for the CDR3 is TGTGCCAGCAGCGCACTAGGACTTGAGACCCAGTACTTC. This sequence encodes CASSALGLETQYF.

This clonotype was found a few times. Mismatch with germline at one junction end may stem from a read error. The chain recombines TRBV10-3 with TRBJ2-7; 7 nucleotides align to TRBD2. The length of the CDR3 is 16 residues. From germline, CDR1 is ENHRY and CDR2 SYGVKD. The CDR3 reads CVIKYGTTKSSFEQYF. As DNA, the CDR3 is TGTGTCATCAAGTACGGGACTACGAAATCCAGCTTCGAGCAGTACTTC.

V and J are TRBV6-1 and TRBJ1-1; D uncertain. Between the trimmed V and J ends, which lost 7 bases and 2 bases, there was a span of 14 bases. The CDR3 is made up of 14 amino acids. Germline-derived CDR1 and CDR2 are MNHNS and SASEGT. For the CDR3, the DNA is TGTGCCAGCAAGACCGGGAGCAGAAACACTGAAGCTTTCTTT. It specifies CASKTGSRNTEAFF.

V gene TRBV4-1 combines with J gene TRBJ1-2; D is uncertain. The germline V gene encodes CDR1 MGHRA and CDR2 YSYEKL. CDR3 length: 13 amino acids. With 2 bases removed from V and 4 bases from J, the gap between germline ends came to 8 bases. In DNA, the CDR3 is TGCGCCAGCAGCCAATTAGGTAGCTATGGCTACACCTTC. Amino acids: CASSQLGSYGYTF.